The 23 T cell receptor beta chains reported below all come from one sample, sequenced in a study of T cell changes during pregnancy in multiple sclerosis. Here immunoSEQ multiplex PCR was the method, and the copy in TCRdb shows in-frame clones only, minus some. The sample holds 70,000 to 95,000 clones; about 93% are singletons and the top ten take about 1.7%. The sequencing here drew on peripheral blood, taken after pregnancy. The receptors were sampled from a female donor in good health, enrolled as a control in a pregnancy study.

V gene TRBV6-4 combines with J gene TRBJ2-2; 7 bases are shared with TRBD2. The J segment lost 3 bases and the V segment lost 4 bases, leaving 11 bases of the junction unmatched. The length of the CDR3 is 17 residues. Germline V gene data show CDR1 as MRHNA and CDR2 as SNTAGT. CDR3 protein: CASSGSLEGGDTGELFF. CDR3 DNA sequence: TGTGCCAGCAGTGGATCCCTAGAGGGAGGGGACACCGGGGAGCTGTTTTTT.

This chain uses TRBV28 with TRBJ1-4; no definite D call. V was clipped by 5 bases and J by 8 bases, with 15 bases between them. The CDR3 sequence is 14 residues long. CDR1 and CDR2 from the germline V gene are MDHEN and SYDVKM. The CDR3 is CASSVSPRSEKLFF. The CDR3 DNA follows: TGTGCCAGCAGTGTCTCCCCCAGGTCCGAAAAACTGTTTTTT. Supplemented by reference TRBV28 and TRBJ1-4, the full variable domain reads DVKVTQSSRYLVKRTGEKVFLECVQDMDHENMFWYRQDPGLGLRLIYFSYDVKMKEKGDIPEGYSVSREKKERFSLILESASTNQTSMYLCASSVSPRSEKLFFGSGTQLSVL.

The rearrangement links TRBV5-1 to TRBJ1-4; TRBD1 is a possible D gene (6 bases). Trimming took off 4 bases at V and 0 bases at J, with 10 bases between the two ends. This CDR3 has 15 amino acids. The germline V gene has CDR1 SGHRS and CDR2 YFSETQ. The CDR3 nucleotides are TGCGCCAGCAGCCAACAGGGAGCAACTAATGAAAAACTGTTTTTT. Protein: CASSQQGATNEKLFF.

In regard to this clone: Distinct nucleotide sequences in the sample also encode this CDR3. This sequence joins TRBV5-1 and TRBJ2-3, with TRBD1 matching 7 bases. After removal of 2 bases from V and 4 bases from J, the junction contained 1 base not matched to a gene. The germline V gene has CDR1 SGHRS and CDR2 YFSETQ. The CDR3 length is 13 residues. The CDR3 here is CASSLTGADTQYF. DNA of the CDR3: TGCGCCAGCAGCTTAACAGGGGCAGATACGCAGTATTTT.

This clone came up once. The chain joins TRBV7-9 to TRBJ2-5, with TRBD1 as a possible D gene (6 bases). CDR1 is SEHNR and CDR2 is FQNEAQ in the germline V gene (reference sequence). Trimming cost V 5 bases and J 5 bases, with 12 bases left between them. There are 13 residues in the CDR3. The DNA of the CDR3 is TGTGCCAGCAGCCTCCGGGACACCGAGACCCAGTACTTC. It encodes CASSLRDTETQYF.

The chain combines TRBV29-1 with TRBJ2-1, with TRBD2 matching 11 bases. J was trimmed by 7 bases and V by 4 bases; bases with no gene match: 9. There are 15 residues in the CDR3. Germline V lookup: CDR1 SQVTM, CDR2 ANQGSEA. The CDR3 DNA sequence: TGCAGCGTTGGGCCTAGCGGGAGGCCGGGGAATGAGCAGTTCTTC. It codes for CSVGPSGRPGNEQFF.

J is TRBJ1-1 and V is TRBV6-5, with 10 bases aligning to TRBD1. This CDR3 region has 15 residues. Germline loops: CDR1 MNHEY, CDR2 SVGAGI. V trimming: 2 bases; J trimming: 1 base; junction bases outside the gene matches: 1. The CDR3 is CASSYGTGANTEAFF. As DNA, the CDR3 is TGTGCCAGCAGTTACGGGACAGGGGCGAACACTGAAGCTTTCTTT.

This chain uses TRBV19 with TRBJ1-2, with 10 bases that match TRBD1. CDR1 LNHDA and CDR2 SQIVND come from the germline V gene (reference sequence). The ends lost 5 bases at V and 2 bases at J; junction bases unmatched: 5. CDR3 length: 15 residues. The CDR3, as DNA: TGTGCCAGTAGTGGGGACAGGGGTTGGAACTATGGCTACACCTTC. Translated, it gives CASSGDRGWNYGYTF.

The chain carries TRBV5-1 and TRBJ2-2; D may be TRBD2 (6 bases). The CDR3 is 14 amino acids. Trimming left V 8 bases short and J 5 bases short, with 16 bases between. Germline CDR1 is SGHRS and CDR2 is YFSETQ. Here the CDR3 DNA reads TGCGCCAGGGGGAGGAGGGCCCGGACCGGGGAGCTGTTTTTT. It yields the protein CARGRRARTGELFF.

The chain links TRBV6-1 to TRBJ1-3; D is uncertain. Germline V CDR1 and CDR2: MNHNS, SASEGT. V was shortened by 6 bases and J by 4 bases, with 7 bases between the two germline ends. CDR3 length: 12 amino acids. CDR3 residues: CASSGFGNTIYF. Here the CDR3 DNA reads TGTGCCAGCAGCGGGTTCGGAAACACCATATATTTT.

The V and J genes are TRBV5-8 and TRBJ1-4; D is perhaps TRBD1 (6 bases). This CDR3 has 14 amino acids. Looked up from germline, CDR1 is SGHTS and CDR2 is YDEGEE. The V end was cut by 4 bases, the J end by 3 bases, with 10 bases between. The CDR3 DNA sequence: TGTGCCAGCAGCCGGACAGCCTCTAATGAAAAACTGTTTTTT. Translation gives CASSRTASNEKLFF.

The rearrangement links TRBV5-1 to TRBJ2-1; 13 positions agree with TRBD2. This CDR3 has 19 amino acids. Per germline, CDR1 SGHRS and CDR2 YFSETQ. Trimming removed 0 bases from V and 9 bases from J; junction bases left unmatched: 15. The CDR3 coding sequence is TGCGCCAGCAGCTTGGGGCTCTCCCACACTAGCGGGAGGGCCGCTGAGCAGTTCTTC. It translates to CASSLGLSHTSGRAAEQFF. Full variable domain (outside the CDR3, taken from reference TRBV5-1 and TRBJ2-1): KAGVTQTPRYLIKTRGQQVTLSCSPISGHRSVSWYQQTPGQGLQFLFEYFSETQRNKGNFPGRFSGRQFSNSRSEMNVSTLELGDSALYLCASSLGLSHTSGRAAEQFFGPGTRLTVL.

The table lists this clone with a count of one. J is TRBJ2-1 and V is TRBV11-1; TRBD2 matches 10 bases. This CDR3 is built from 15 residues. V gave up 3 bases and J gave up 6 bases; unmatched junction bases: 5. Germline V gene sequence: CDR1 SGHAT, CDR2 FQDESV (reference sequence). The CDR3 loop is CASSFLAGAGNEQFF. CDR3 DNA: TGTGCCAGCAGCTTCCTAGCGGGAGCTGGCAATGAGCAGTTCTTC.

The chain couples TRBV19 to TRBJ1-5; D might be TRBD1 (5 bases). The germline V and J ends were trimmed by 2 bases and 6 bases, with 29 bases remaining between them. The germline CDR1 and CDR2 sequences are LNHDA and SQIVND (reference sequence). The CDR3 has 20 residues. The CDR3 reads CASSIPLPGAGGWVGQPQHF. The CDR3 DNA sequence: TGTGCCAGTAGTATACCCCTGCCGGGCGCGGGGGGATGGGTAGGTCAGCCCCAGCATTTT.

The rearrangement uses TRBV5-1 and TRBJ2-3; 8 bases are a match to TRBD2. V was pared by 4 bases and J by 1 base, with 14 bases of the junction left unmatched. The length of the CDR3 is 18 residues. Germline V lookup: CDR1 SGHRS, CDR2 YFSETQ. CDR3 residues: CASSPLSATSVGTDTQYF. CDR3 nucleotides: TGCGCCAGCAGCCCCCTTTCTGCGACTAGCGTAGGCACAGATACGCAGTATTTT.

V gene TRBV7-8 combines with J gene TRBJ2-3, with a possible D match to TRBD1 (6 bases). V was pared by 5 bases and J by 2 bases, with 14 bases between. The CDR3 is made up of 15 amino acids. Germline CDR1 reads SGHVS; CDR2 reads FQNEAQ. This CDR3 reads CASSPPRGVTDTQYF. CDR3 nucleotides: TGTGCCAGCAGCCCCCCCAGGGGAGTCACAGATACGCAGTATTTT. The full variable domain, rest sourced from reference TRBV7-8 and TRBJ2-3, is GAGVSQSPRYKVAKRGQDVALRCDPISGHVSLFWYQQALGQGPEFLTYFQNEAQLDKSGLPSDRFFAERPEGSVSTLKIQRTQQEDSAVYLCASSPPRGVTDTQYFGPGTRLTVL.

This clone was found once. This sequence joins TRBV11-3 and TRBJ2-1; 12 bases are a match to TRBD2. V gave up 2 bases and J gave up 9 bases; unmatched junction bases: 5. Germline V gene lookup returns CDR1 SGHNT and CDR2 YENEEA. The CDR3 covers 15 residues. The CDR3 loop reads CASSLRGLAGFEQFF. The CDR3 region has the DNA TGTGCCAGCAGCTTAAGGGGACTAGCGGGTTTTGAGCAGTTCTTC.

This chain joins TRBV7-9 and TRBJ2-4, with 9 positions matching TRBD2. The CDR3 spans 15 residues. Germline V lookup: CDR1 SEHNR, CDR2 FQNEAQ (reference sequence). Trimming cost V 3 bases and J 5 bases; bases outside gene matches: 5. DNA of the CDR3: TGTGCCAGCAGCTTGACTAGCGGAAGGGAAAACATTCAGTACTTC. Translating it yields CASSLTSGRENIQYF.

This clone came up once. This rearrangement joins TRBV5-1 to TRBJ2-1, with D unresolved. The CDR3 covers 16 residues. V was shortened by 1 base and J by 9 bases, with 20 bases between the two germline ends. Germline loops: CDR1 SGHRS, CDR2 YFSETQ. The CDR3 loop is CASSLSPDTTRIEQFF. As DNA, the CDR3 is TGCGCCAGCAGCTTGTCGCCCGACACCACGAGAATTGAGCAGTTCTTC.

This chain connects TRBV4-1 to TRBJ2-1; TRBD2 matches at 8 bases. The V and J ends lost 8 bases and 7 bases, in that order; junction bases with no gene match: 10. Germline assignment: CDR1 MGHRA and CDR2 YSYEKL. The CDR3 runs to 14 residues. CDR3: CASATGTRSNEQFF. CDR3 nucleotides: TGCGCCAGCGCGACCGGGACTAGAAGTAATGAGCAGTTCTTC.

The rearrangement joins TRBV2 to TRBJ2-1, with D possibly TRBD2 on 5 matching bases. Germline V lookup: CDR1 SNHLY, CDR2 FYNNEI. This CDR3 comprises 12 residues. With 10 bases removed from V and 5 bases from J, the gap between germline ends came to 12 bases. The CDR3 reads CATWGEDNEQFF. DNA for the CDR3: TGTGCCACCTGGGGAGAGGACAATGAGCAGTTCTTC.

CDR3 loop: CASSLTPNTDTQYF. The CDR3 DNA sequence: TGCGCCAGCAGCTTGACTCCCAACACAGATACGCAGTATTTT. The chain links TRBV5-1 to TRBJ2-3; D not resolved. Germline V gene sequence: CDR1 SGHRS, CDR2 YFSETQ. The CDR3 totals 14 residues. The V end lost 1 base, the J end lost 2 bases, and 8 bases lay between the germline ends.

The chain is built from TRBV7-2 and TRBJ2-4; 9 bases map to TRBD1. The CDR3 has 15 residues. V lost 5 bases, J lost 5 bases, and 7 bases stayed unmatched. The germline CDR1 and CDR2 sequences are SGHTA and FQGNSA. As DNA, the CDR3 is TGTGCCAGCAGCCCCTACAGGGGGCGCGAAAACATTCAGTACTTC. The encoded protein is CASSPYRGRENIQYF.